This is a list of T cell receptor beta chains from one sample in a study of regulatory T cells in long-lasting Graves disease. Via MiXCR, TCRdb re-called the multiplex PCR reads, giving one row per CDR3 protein. The table records fewer than 450,000 distinct CDR3 sequences, more than 20% of them present only once. The material was peripheral blood mononuclear cells (PBMCs), obtained when the disease was refractory, from a patient treated with antithyroid drugs. These receptors were obtained from a female donor with Graves disease. Each CDR3 is given with its conserved first and last residue. Each record gives: V gene, J gene, CDR3 protein.

>TRBV24-1|TRBJ1-5
CATEDGGNQPQHF
>TRBV9|TRBJ1-3
CASSVGGATGNTIYF
>TRBV7-6|TRBJ1-6
CASSLGENSPLHF
>TRBV5-6|TRBJ2-7
CASSSLGQGHEQYF
>TRBV7-2|TRBJ1-2
CASSPPTGVYYGYTF
>TRBV18|TRBJ2-7
CASSPLGDKGVRSEQYF
>TRBV4-1|TRBJ1-1
CASSQDPGSETEAFF
>TRBV12-3/TRBV12-4|TRBJ1-5
CASSMPRQPQHF
>TRBV7-2|TRBJ2-7
CASSLGQGWYEQYF
>TRBV9|TRBJ1-2
CASSRVLDSINYGYTF
>TRBV6-2/TRBV6-3|TRBJ2-5
CASSYGQLKETQYF
>TRBV7-2|TRBJ1-1
CASSLGRTEAFF
>TRBV6-2/TRBV6-3|TRBJ1-1
CASSYSNRQNTEAFF
>TRBV20-1|TRBJ2-7
CSAFDGYEQYF
>TRBV29-1|TRBJ1-2
CSVETTGGGNYGYTF
>TRBV25-1|TRBJ2-1
CASSELASGDFNEQFF
>TRBV20-1|TRBJ2-3
CSARGLTEYYNTDTQYF
>TRBV28|TRBJ1-4
CASSLRYGPDSWNEKLFF
>TRBV13|TRBJ2-7
CASSQEGGSGRSYEQYF
>TRBV7-2|TRBJ1-2
CASSSYLQGSNGYTF
>TRBV7-9|TRBJ2-1
CASSPLLRYNEQFF
>TRBV27|TRBJ2-1
CASKLGEVYNEQFF
>TRBV28|TRBJ2-7
CASSLERGLSYEQYF
>TRBV20-1|TRBJ2-5
CSAAGTAETQYF
>TRBV25-1|TRBJ1-5
CASNKITREQPQHF
>TRBV7-6|TRBJ1-2
CAMEGANGYTF
>TRBV11-2|TRBJ2-5
CASSLNSPVETQYF
>TRBV3-1|TRBJ2-7
CASSLAGGPYEQHF
>TRBV19|TRBJ2-7
CASSMYMGGSYEQYF
>TRBV14|TRBJ1-5
CASSQNGGQAQPQHF
>TRBV5-1|TRBJ1-5
CASSLTGARGQPQHF
>TRBV28|TRBJ2-7
CATLGPYEQYF
>TRBV12-3/TRBV12-4|TRBJ1-1
CASSNGLTGDDTEAFF
>TRBV6-1|TRBJ2-7
CASSEIVGGYEQYF
>TRBV5-1|TRBJ2-3
CASSVRGPLAGVQDTQYF
>TRBV2|TRBJ2-1
CASSDRLAGNEQFF
>TRBV30|TRBJ2-7
CAWSVNRAYEQYF
>TRBV4-1|TRBJ1-2
CASSQVQGVEGYTF
>TRBV6-5|TRBJ1-2
CASSFRDSSNYGYTF
>TRBV27|TRBJ1-1
CASSLGQGSYTEAFF
>TRBV18|TRBJ2-7
CASSPRTSGGTYEQYF
>TRBV7-2|TRBJ2-7
CASSYGTELSYEQYF
>TRBV3-1|TRBJ2-4
CASSQEPSGTIAKNIQYF
>TRBV5-1|TRBJ1-2
CASSFPGQSGYTF
>TRBV6-1|TRBJ2-3
CASRHAGVRTDTQYF
>TRBV20-1|TRBJ2-7
CSARVFGGATYEQYF
>TRBV12-3/TRBV12-4|TRBJ1-5
CASSPTGTGQPQHF